The 2 T cell receptor beta chains below were found in one sample sequenced in a study of post-analysis software for immune sequencing data. The study's findings and limits: Patients showed TRBV5-6, TRBV5-1 and TRBV20-1 among roughly 5 TRBV segments more frequent than in controls.

The TCR beta cDNA libraries carried unique molecular identifiers. TCRdb re-called the PCR reads with MiXCR, one entry per CDR3 protein. Counted here are about 820,000 distinct CDR3 sequences, about 57% occurring once; the ten biggest clones make up 4.6%. Antigens for these TCRs are unknown. The sequencing input was blood. Receptors were obtained from a girl between 5 and 17 years old with multiple sclerosis.

The chain recombines TRBV12-3 or TRBV12-4 with TRBJ1-2; 9 positions agree with TRBD1. The CDR3 length is 13 residues. The ends lost 5 bases at V and 4 bases at J; junction bases unmatched: 2. CDR3 region: CASSGTGPYGYTF. The CDR3, as DNA: TGTGCCAGCAGTGGGACAGGGCCCTATGGCTACACCTTC.

CDR3 sequence (DNA): TGCGCCAGCAGCTTGTCCTGGGCCTACGAGCAGTACTTC. Protein: CASSLSWAYEQYF. V and J are TRBV5-1 and TRBJ2-7; D gene ambiguous. In germline, CDR1 is SGHRS, CDR2 YFSETQ. Trimming stripped 1 base from V and 2 bases from J, with 7 bases between. The CDR3 covers 13 residues.